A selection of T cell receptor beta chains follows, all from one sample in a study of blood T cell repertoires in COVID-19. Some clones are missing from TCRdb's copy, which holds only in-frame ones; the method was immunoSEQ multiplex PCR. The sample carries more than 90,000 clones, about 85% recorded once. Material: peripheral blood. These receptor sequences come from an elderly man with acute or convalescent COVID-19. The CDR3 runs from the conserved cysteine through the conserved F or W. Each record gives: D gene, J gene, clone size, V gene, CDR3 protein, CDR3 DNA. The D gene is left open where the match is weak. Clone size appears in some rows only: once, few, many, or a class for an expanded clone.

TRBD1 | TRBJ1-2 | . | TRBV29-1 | CSVEDPGQGNYGYTF | TGCAGCGTTGAAGATCCGGGACAGGGGAACTATGGCTACACCTTC
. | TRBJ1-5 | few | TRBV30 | CAWSVSGSPNQPQHF | TGTGCCTGGAGTGTTTCGGGGAGCCCAAATCAGCCCCAGCATTTT
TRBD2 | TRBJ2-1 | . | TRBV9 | CASSPSGRTSYNEQFF | TGTGCCAGCAGCCCTAGCGGGAGGACCTCCTACAATGAGCAGTTCTTC
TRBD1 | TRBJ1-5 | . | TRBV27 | CASSPIPTGPRPQHF | TGTGCCAGCAGTCCAATACCGACAGGGCCAAGGCCCCAGCATTTT
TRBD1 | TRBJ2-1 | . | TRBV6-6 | CASSYLMGQGVNEQFF | TGTGCCAGCAGTTACTTGATGGGACAGGGAGTCAATGAGCAGTTCTTC
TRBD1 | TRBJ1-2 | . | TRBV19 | CASSLGTANYGYTF | TGTGCCAGTAGTCTTGGGACAGCCAACTATGGCTACACCTTC
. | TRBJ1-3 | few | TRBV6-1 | CASSEATPRRNTIYF | TGTGCCAGCAGTGAAGCGACCCCCCGGCGGAACACCATATATTTT
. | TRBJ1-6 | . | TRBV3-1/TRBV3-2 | CASSLNTGNDNSPLHF | TGTGCCAGCAGCCTAAACACAGGGAACGATAATTCACCCCTCCACTTT
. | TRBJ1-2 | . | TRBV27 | CASSSLGVKGGGYTF | TGTGCCAGCAGTTCGTTAGGCGTCAAAGGCGGTGGCTACACCTTC
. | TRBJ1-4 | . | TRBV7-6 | CASKLGGAAANEKLFF | TGTGCCAGCAAACTAGGGGGGGCGGCGGCTAATGAAAAACTGTTTTTT
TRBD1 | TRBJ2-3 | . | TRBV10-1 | CASNRDRGSDTQYF | TGCGCCAGTAACCGGGACAGGGGTTCAGATACGCAGTATTTT
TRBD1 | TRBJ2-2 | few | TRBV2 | CAGTEENTGELFF | TGTGCCGGGACAGAAGAGAACACCGGGGAGCTGTTTTTT
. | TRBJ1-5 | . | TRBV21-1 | CASSRGGRAFYSNQPQHF | TGTGCCAGCAGCCGCGGGGGTAGGGCGTTTTATAGCAATCAGCCCCAGCATTTT
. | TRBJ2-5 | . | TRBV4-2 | CASSQDRGGERGETQYF | TGTGCCAGCAGCCAAGATCGCGGCGGAGAGAGAGGGGAGACCCAGTACTTC
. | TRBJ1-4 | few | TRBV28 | CASSTPLIQPGEKLFF | TGTGCCAGCAGCACCCCTCTAATTCAACCAGGTGAAAAACTGTTTTTT
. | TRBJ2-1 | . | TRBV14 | CASSQDLSRGQFF | TGTGCCAGCAGCCAAGATCTCAGCCGCGGGCAGTTCTTC
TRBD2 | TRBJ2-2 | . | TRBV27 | CASSLMLAGGPGELFF | TGTGCCAGCAGTTTAATGCTAGCGGGAGGGCCCGGGGAGCTGTTTTTT
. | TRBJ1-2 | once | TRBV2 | CASSEGPNGYTF | TGTGCCAGCAGTGAGGGCCCAAATGGCTACACCTTC
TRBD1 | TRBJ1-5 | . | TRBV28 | CASSRTGEKNQPQHF | TGTGCCAGCAGCCGGACAGGGGAGAAGAATCAGCCCCAGCATTTT
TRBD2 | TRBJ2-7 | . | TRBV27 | CASSWRKTSGSDGVSYEQYF | TGTGCCAGCAGTTGGAGAAAAACTAGCGGGAGTGACGGCGTAAGTTACGAGCAGTACTTC
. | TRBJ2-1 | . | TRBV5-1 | CASSLAGGELLRQFF | TGCGCCAGCAGCTTGGCCGGGGGAGAACTACTTAGGCAGTTCTTC
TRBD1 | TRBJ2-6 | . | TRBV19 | CASTPRTGRSGANVLTF | TGTGCCAGTACCCCTAGGACAGGACGCTCTGGGGCCAACGTCCTGACTTTC
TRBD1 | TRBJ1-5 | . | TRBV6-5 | CASARGRRDQPQHF | TGTGCCAGCGCCAGGGGGCGACGGGATCAGCCCCAGCATTTT
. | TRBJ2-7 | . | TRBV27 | CASSLQQQGPSYEQYF | TGTGCCAGCAGTTTACAACAACAGGGTCCCTCCTACGAGCAGTACTTC
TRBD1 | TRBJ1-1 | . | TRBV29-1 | CSVGTGRNTEAFF | TGCAGCGTCGGGACAGGTAGGAACACTGAAGCTTTCTTT
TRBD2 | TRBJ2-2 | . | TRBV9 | CASSGTSGRPSNTGELFF | TGTGCCAGCAGCGGGACTAGCGGGAGGCCCTCGAACACCGGGGAGCTGTTTTTT
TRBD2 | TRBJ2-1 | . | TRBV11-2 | CASSLALSGTEQFF | TGTGCCAGCAGCTTAGCCCTTAGCGGGACCGAGCAGTTCTTC
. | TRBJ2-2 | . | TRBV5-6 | CASSPINRDTGELFF | TGTGCCAGCAGCCCGATTAACAGGGACACCGGGGAGCTGTTTTTT
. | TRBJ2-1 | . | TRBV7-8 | CASSLTSEVARSSNEQFF | TGTGCCAGCAGCTTAACGTCAGAAGTGGCCAGATCATCCAATGAGCAGTTCTTC
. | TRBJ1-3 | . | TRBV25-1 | CASSGQGGNTIYF | TGTGCCAGCAGTGGTCAGGGGGGAAACACCATATATTTT
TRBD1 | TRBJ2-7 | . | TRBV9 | CASSVAAGGVYEQYF | TGTGCCAGCAGCGTAGCGGCAGGGGGCGTATACGAGCAGTACTTC
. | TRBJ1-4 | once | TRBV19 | CASMRGLRATNEKLFF | TGTGCCAGTATGAGAGGGCTACGTGCAACTAATGAAAAACTGTTTTTT
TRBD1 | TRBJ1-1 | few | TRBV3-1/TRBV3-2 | CASSHPTGGTEAFF | TGTGCCAGCAGCCACCCGACAGGGGGCACTGAAGCTTTCTTT
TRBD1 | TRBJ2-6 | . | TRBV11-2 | CASSRDRVSGANVLTF | TGTGCCAGCAGCCGGGACAGAGTCTCTGGGGCCAACGTCCTGACTTTC